Presented here are 20 T cell receptor beta chains from one specimen sequenced in a study of T cell changes during pregnancy in multiple sclerosis. Sequenced by immunoSEQ multiplex PCR; TCRdb stores in-frame clones only, minus some. The sample comprises tens of thousands of clones, 89% of which are singletons, and 6.9% rests with the top ten. The sample here was CD8+ T cells from peripheral blood mononuclear cells, taken in the second trimester of pregnancy. The source is a female donor with multiple sclerosis, enrolled in a pregnancy study.

This chain links TRBV7-9 with TRBJ1-2, with TRBD1 matching over 9 bases. The CDR3 is made up of 14 amino acids. The germline CDR1 and CDR2 sequences are SEHNR and FQNEAQ (reference sequence). With V trimmed by 6 bases and J by 4 bases, 6 bases remained unmatched. CDR3 loop: CASRGTGYTYGYTF. The CDR3 DNA sequence: TGTGCCAGCAGGGGGACAGGGTATACCTATGGCTACACCTTC.

V is TRBV28 and J is TRBJ1-1; D is uncertain. The ends were cut back, 3 bases at V and 3 bases at J, with 8 bases in the middle. Germline V CDR1 and CDR2: MDHEN, SYDVKM. This CDR3 has 13 amino acids. CDR3 DNA sequence: TGTGCCAGCAGTTTTGCGGGCGACACTGAAGCTTTCTTT. Residues: CASSFAGDTEAFF.

The chain uses TRBV10-3 and TRBJ1-1; possible D gene TRBD1, 5 bases. V lost 11 bases, J lost 3 bases, and 13 bases lay in between. CDR3 size: 12 residues. CDR1 and CDR2 (germline): ENHRY, SYGVKD. The CDR3 here is CASGQGDTEAFF. CDR3 bases: TGTGCCTCCGGACAAGGGGACACTGAAGCTTTCTTT.

The chain has TRBV2 and TRBJ1-1; tentatively, D is TRBD1 (5 bases). The germline V and J ends were trimmed by 8 bases and 1 base, with 14 bases remaining between them. Germline V lookup: CDR1 SNHLY, CDR2 FYNNEI. CDR3 length equals 14 residues. The CDR3 DNA follows: TGTGCCAGCTGCACAGGTGGGGAGAACACTGAAGCTTTCTTT. Its translation: CASCTGGENTEAFF.

Turning to this clone: Other DNA sequences in the same sample also yield this CDR3. The genes are TRBV7-3 and TRBJ2-1; 12 nucleotides align to TRBD2. There are 19 residues in the CDR3. Trimming cost V 2 bases and J 2 bases; bases outside gene matches: 10. Germline CDR1 and CDR2: SGHTA and FQGTGA. CDR3 sequence (DNA): TGTGCCAGCAGCTTATCACTAGCGGGAGGACCATCTACCTACAATGAGCAGTTCTTC. Translated: CASSLSLAGGPSTYNEQFF.

V is TRBV7-2 and J is TRBJ2-7; D gene ambiguous. CDR1 is SGHTA, CDR2 FQGNSA, per germline. This CDR3 contains 13 residues. Between the trimmed V and J ends, which lost 4 bases and 3 bases, there was a span of 10 bases. The CDR3, as DNA: TGTGCCAGCAGCTCGCCACAGTTCTACGAGCAGTACTTC. It specifies CASSSPQFYEQYF.

The chain uses TRBV4-1 and TRBJ2-1, with D possibly TRBD2 on 6 matching bases. Germline loops: CDR1 MGHRA, CDR2 YSYEKL. V lost 1 base and J lost 5, with 9 bases in between. The CDR3 is 14 residues long. The CDR3 loop reads CASSQGTGDNEQFF. In nucleotides, the CDR3 is TGCGCCAGCAGCCAAGGAACGGGAGACAATGAGCAGTTCTTC.

This rearrangement joins TRBV27 to TRBJ2-7; 13 bases match TRBD2. Germline V gives CDR1 MNHEY, CDR2 SMNVEV (reference sequence). V gave up 8 bases and J gave up 6 bases; unmatched junction bases: 4. The CDR3 length is 13 residues. CDR3 protein: CASSLAGGREQYF. The CDR3 region has the DNA TGTGCCAGCTCACTAGCGGGAGGGCGCGAGCAGTACTTC.

This clone was picked up one time. V usage is TRBV11-2 and J usage is TRBJ2-5, with 8 bases fitting TRBD1. The CDR3 sequence is 13 residues long. Germline V gene lookup returns CDR1 SGHAT and CDR2 FQNNGV. V trimming: 6 bases; J trimming: 2 bases; junction bases outside the gene matches: 2. CDR3: CASSGQGQETQYF. DNA for the CDR3: TGTGCCAGCAGTGGACAGGGTCAAGAGACCCAGTACTTC.

The rearrangement links TRBV27 to TRBJ2-7; weak D call: TRBD2 (5 bases). Germline loops: CDR1 MNHEY, CDR2 SMNVEV (reference sequence). The CDR3 spans 14 residues. Trimming pared 2 bases from V and 4 bases from J, leaving 12 bases between. In nucleotides, the CDR3 is TGTGCCAGCAGTTTAGCTAGCTTGGGATACGAGCAGTACTTC. Translation gives CASSLASLGYEQYF.

In its sample, this clone was seen a few times. The chain joins TRBV21-1 to TRBJ2-7; the table assigns TRBD2, which was not confirmed against the DNA. TRBV21-1 is tagged as a pseudogene. This CDR3 spans 14 amino acids. CDR3 residues: CASSKGARTYEQYF. The DNA for the CDR3 is TGTGCCAGCAGCAAAGGAGCGAGGACCTACGAGCAGTACTTC.

V and J are TRBV27 and TRBJ2-3; 9 positions match TRBD1. This CDR3 is built from 15 residues. Germline CDR1 MNHEY, CDR2 SMNVEV (reference sequence). V shed 4 bases, J shed 3 bases, and the junction held 5 bases outside the gene matches. As DNA, the CDR3 is TGTGCCAGCAGTTCTTTGACAGGGGGGACAGATACGCAGTATTTT. Translated: CASSSLTGGTDTQYF.

The chain employs TRBV5-1 and TRBJ2-7; D ambiguous. Germline V gives CDR1 SGHRS, CDR2 YFSETQ. V lost 0 bases to trimming and J lost 3 bases, with 7 bases between them. The CDR3 has 13 residues. The CDR3 DNA follows: TGCGCCAGCAGCTTGGCGTCAGACTACGAGCAGTACTTC. Protein: CASSLASDYEQYF.

As for this clone: In the same sample, other DNA sequences code for this CDR3. The chain carries TRBV27 and TRBJ2-7; weak D call: TRBD2 (6 bases). The V end was cut by 3 bases, the J end by 5 bases, with 11 bases between. Per the germline V gene, CDR1 is MNHEY and CDR2 is SMNVEV (reference sequence). CDR3 size: 13 residues. The CDR3 bases are TGTGCCAGCAGTTTCGGAGGGACCCACGAGCAGTACTTC. This gives the protein CASSFGGTHEQYF.

The count of this clone is one. The V gene is TRBV28, the J gene TRBJ1-1; D is perhaps TRBD1 (6 bases). The V gene's germline CDR1 is MDHEN and CDR2 SYDVKM. Trimming shortened V by 5 bases and J by 10 bases, and 17 bases separated the two germline ends. The CDR3 has 13 amino acids. DNA of the CDR3: TGTGCCAGCAGTCCCCTGGGGGCCCCCGGAGCTTTCTTT. As protein: CASSPLGAPGAFF.

The V gene is TRBV27, the J gene TRBJ1-2; perhaps TRBD1 as D (6 bases). The germline V and J ends were trimmed by 5 bases and 7 bases, with 14 bases remaining between them. In germline, CDR1 is MNHEY, CDR2 SMNVEV (reference sequence). The CDR3 has 13 amino acids. The CDR3 region has the DNA TGTGCCAGCAGTCTGAAGGGGGGGGTTGGCTACACCTTC. Protein sequence: CASSLKGGVGYTF.

The chain has TRBV28 and TRBJ1-1; the D is unclear. The CDR3 has 15 amino acids. Germline V CDR1 and CDR2: MDHEN, SYDVKM. The V gene lost 5 bases and the J gene lost 1 base, with 14 bases spanning the gap. The CDR3 region is CASSNNHNRNTEAFF. The CDR3 bases are TGTGCCAGCAGTAATAACCACAACAGGAACACTGAAGCTTTCTTT. Drawing the rest from reference TRBV28 and TRBJ1-1, the complete variable domain is DVKVTQSSRYLVKRTGEKVFLECVQDMDHENMFWYRQDPGLGLRLIYFSYDVKMKEKGDIPEGYSVSREKKERFSLILESASTNQTSMYLCASSNNHNRNTEAFFGQGTRLTVV.

The V and J genes are TRBV2 and TRBJ2-7, with TRBD2 matching over 12 bases. The germline gives CDR1 SNHLY, CDR2 FYNNEI. The CDR3 is 16 residues long. V lost 5 bases, J lost 3 bases, and 8 bases stayed unmatched. CDR3 amino acids: CASSTELAGGYYEQYF. As DNA, the CDR3 is TGTGCCAGCAGTACTGAACTAGCGGGGGGATACTACGAGCAGTACTTC.

The chain recombines TRBV5-1 with TRBJ2-6, with 11 bases that match TRBD1. CDR1 and CDR2 from the germline V gene are SGHRS and YFSETQ. Losses at the gene ends were 5 bases for V and 4 bases for J; bases not matched to a gene: 2. This CDR3 is built from 15 residues. The CDR3 region has the DNA TGCGCCAGCAGAAGGGACAGGGGGGGGGCCAACGTCCTGACTTTC. Protein: CASRRDRGGANVLTF.

This chain uses TRBV2 with TRBJ2-5; D gene ambiguous. The CDR3 is made up of 12 amino acids. Between the trimmed V and J ends, which lost 5 bases and 5 bases, there was a span of 9 bases. Germline CDR1 SNHLY, CDR2 FYNNEI. Here the CDR3 DNA reads TGTGCCAGCAGTCCATTACAGGAGACCCAGTACTTC. Its translation: CASSPLQETQYF.